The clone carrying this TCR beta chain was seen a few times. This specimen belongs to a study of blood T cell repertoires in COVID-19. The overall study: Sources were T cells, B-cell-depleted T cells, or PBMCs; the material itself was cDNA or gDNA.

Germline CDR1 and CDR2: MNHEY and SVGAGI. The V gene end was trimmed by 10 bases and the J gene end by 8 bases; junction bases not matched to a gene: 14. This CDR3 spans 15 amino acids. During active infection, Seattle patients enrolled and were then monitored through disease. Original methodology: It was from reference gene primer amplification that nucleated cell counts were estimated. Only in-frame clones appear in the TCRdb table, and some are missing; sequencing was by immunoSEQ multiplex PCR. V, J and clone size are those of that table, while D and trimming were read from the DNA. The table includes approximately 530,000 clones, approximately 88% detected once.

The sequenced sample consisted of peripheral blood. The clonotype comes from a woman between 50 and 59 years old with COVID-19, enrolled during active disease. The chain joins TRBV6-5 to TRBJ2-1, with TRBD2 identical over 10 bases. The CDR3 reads CATSPSSGGGDEQFF. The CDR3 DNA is TGTGCCACCTCCCCTTCTAGCGGGGGCGGTGATGAGCAGTTCTTC.